This T cell receptor (beta chain) was identified in a study of T cell changes during pregnancy in multiple sclerosis. This CDR3 has 16 amino acids. Germline values: CDR1 MNHEY, CDR2 SMNVEV (reference sequence). After removal of 5 bases from V and 3 bases from J, the junction contained 10 bases not matched to a gene. Assay: immunoSEQ multiplex PCR; the TCRdb copy retains only in-frame clones and omits some. The sample lists 93,000 or so clones, 92% occurring once. This chain uses TRBV27 with TRBJ2-7; the match to TRBD2 covers 10 bases. The source of this sequence is a female donor with multiple sclerosis, enrolled in a pregnancy study. The sample here was peripheral blood, taken after pregnancy. CDR3 protein: CASSTPTSGVSYEQYF. CDR3 sequence (DNA): TGTGCCAGCAGTACACCTACTAGCGGGGTAAGCTACGAGCAGTACTTC.